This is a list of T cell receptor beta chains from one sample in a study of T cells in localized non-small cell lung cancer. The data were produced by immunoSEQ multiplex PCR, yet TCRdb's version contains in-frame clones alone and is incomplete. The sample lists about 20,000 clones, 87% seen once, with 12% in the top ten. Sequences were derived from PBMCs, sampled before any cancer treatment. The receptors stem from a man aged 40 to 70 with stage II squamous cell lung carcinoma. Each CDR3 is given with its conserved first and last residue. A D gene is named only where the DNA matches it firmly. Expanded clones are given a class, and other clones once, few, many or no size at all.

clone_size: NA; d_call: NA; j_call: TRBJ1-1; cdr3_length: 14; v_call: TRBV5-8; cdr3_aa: CASSLGSMNTEAFF; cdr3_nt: TGTGCCAGCAGCTTGGGCTCGATGAACACTGAAGCTTTCTTT
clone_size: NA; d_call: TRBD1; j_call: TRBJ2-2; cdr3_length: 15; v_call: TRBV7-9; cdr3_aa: CASSLRQGDIGELFF; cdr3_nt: TGTGCCAGCAGCTTGAGACAGGGTGATATAGGGGAGCTGTTTTTT
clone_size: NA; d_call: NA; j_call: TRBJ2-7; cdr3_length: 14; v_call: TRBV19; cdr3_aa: CASSIQGTTYEQYF; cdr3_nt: TGTGCCAGTAGTATACAGGGGACGACCTACGAGCAGTACTTC
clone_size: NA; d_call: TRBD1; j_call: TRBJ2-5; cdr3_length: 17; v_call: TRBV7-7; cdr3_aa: CASSLAQGDRGQETQYF; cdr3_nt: TGTGCTAGCAGCTTAGCGCAAGGGGACAGGGGGCAAGAGACCCAGTACTTC
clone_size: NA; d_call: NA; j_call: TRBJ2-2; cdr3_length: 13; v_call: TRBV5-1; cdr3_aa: CASSLDSTGELFF; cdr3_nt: TGCGCCAGCAGCTTAGACAGTACCGGGGAGCTGTTTTTT
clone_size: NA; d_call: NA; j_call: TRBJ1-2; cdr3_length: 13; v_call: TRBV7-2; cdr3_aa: CASSLEPLQGYTF; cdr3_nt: TGTGCCAGCAGCTTAGAACCCCTTCAGGGCTACACCTTC
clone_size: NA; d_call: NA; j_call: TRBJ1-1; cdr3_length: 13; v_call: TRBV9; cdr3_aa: CASSVDYNYEAFF; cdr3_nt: TGTGCCAGCAGCGTCGACTATAACTATGAAGCTTTCTTT
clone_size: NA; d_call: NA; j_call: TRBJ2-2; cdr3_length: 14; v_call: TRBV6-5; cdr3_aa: CASSYWQGVGELFF; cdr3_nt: TGTGCCAGCAGTTACTGGCAGGGCGTGGGGGAGCTGTTTTTT
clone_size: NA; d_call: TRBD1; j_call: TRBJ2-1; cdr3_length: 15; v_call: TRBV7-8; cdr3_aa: CASSLRDRGTGEQFF; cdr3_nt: TGTGCCAGCAGCCTCCGGGACAGGGGAACGGGTGAGCAGTTCTTC
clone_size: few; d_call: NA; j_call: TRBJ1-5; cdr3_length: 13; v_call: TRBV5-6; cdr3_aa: CASSPRTSQPQHF; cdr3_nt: TGTGCCAGCAGCCCGCGGACCAGTCAGCCCCAGCATTTT
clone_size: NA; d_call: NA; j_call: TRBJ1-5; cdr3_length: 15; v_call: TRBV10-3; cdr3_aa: CAISADRDSNQPQHF; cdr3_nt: TGTGCCATCAGTGCAGACCGGGACAGCAATCAGCCCCAGCATTTT
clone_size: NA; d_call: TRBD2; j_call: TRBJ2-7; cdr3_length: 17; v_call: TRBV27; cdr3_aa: CASSLLRSGGGSYEQYF; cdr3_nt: TGTGCCAGCAGTTTATTACGGAGCGGGGGTGGCTCCTACGAGCAGTACTTC
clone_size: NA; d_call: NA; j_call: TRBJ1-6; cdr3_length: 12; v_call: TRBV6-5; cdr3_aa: CASSYMYSPLHF; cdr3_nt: TGTGCCAGCAGTTATATGTATTCACCCCTCCACTTT
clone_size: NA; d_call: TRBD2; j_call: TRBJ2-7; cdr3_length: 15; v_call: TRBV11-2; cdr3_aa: CASSPRTSGSYEQYF; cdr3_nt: TGTGCCAGCAGCCCCCGGACTAGCGGCTCCTACGAGCAGTACTTC
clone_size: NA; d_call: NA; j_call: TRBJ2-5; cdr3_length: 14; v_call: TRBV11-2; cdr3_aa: CASSLLGYQETQYF; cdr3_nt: TGTGCCAGCAGCCTTCTGGGATACCAAGAGACCCAGTACTTC
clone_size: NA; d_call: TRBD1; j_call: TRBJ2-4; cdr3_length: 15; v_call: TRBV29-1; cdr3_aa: CSARGQYAAKNIQYF; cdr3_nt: TGCAGCGCCAGGGGACAGTACGCAGCCAAAAACATTCAGTACTTC
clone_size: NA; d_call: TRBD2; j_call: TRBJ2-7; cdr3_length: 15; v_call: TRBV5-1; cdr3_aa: CASSYAGLAGGEQYF; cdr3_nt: TGCGCCAGCAGCTACGCGGGACTAGCGGGAGGGGAGCAGTACTTC
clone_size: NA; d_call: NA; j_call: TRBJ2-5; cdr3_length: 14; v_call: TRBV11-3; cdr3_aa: CASSLLRSAETQYF; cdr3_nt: TGTGCCAGCAGCTTACTCCGCTCTGCGGAGACCCAGTACTTC
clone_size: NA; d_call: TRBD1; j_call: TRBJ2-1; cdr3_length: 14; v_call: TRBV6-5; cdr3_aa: CASSPGTGVDEQFF; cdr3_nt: TGTGCCAGCAGCCCCGGGACAGGGGTGGATGAGCAGTTCTTC
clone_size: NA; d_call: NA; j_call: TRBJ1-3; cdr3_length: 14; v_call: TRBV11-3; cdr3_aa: CASSSPGARNTIYF; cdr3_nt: TGTGCCAGCAGCTCCCCGGGAGCGAGAAACACCATATATTTT
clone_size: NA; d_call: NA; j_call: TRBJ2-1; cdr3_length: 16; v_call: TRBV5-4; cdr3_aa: CASSFLPRGGYNEQFF; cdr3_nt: TGTGCCAGCAGCTTTTTACCCAGGGGGGGTTACAATGAGCAGTTCTTC
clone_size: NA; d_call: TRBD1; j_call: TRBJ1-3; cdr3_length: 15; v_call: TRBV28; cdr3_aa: CASRRQGVRGNTIYF; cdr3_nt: TGTGCCAGCAGGAGGCAGGGGGTAAGAGGAAACACCATATATTTT
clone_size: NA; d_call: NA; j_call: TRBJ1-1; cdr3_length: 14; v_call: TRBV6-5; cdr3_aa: CASSYSVDRLEAFF; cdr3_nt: TGTGCCAGCAGTTACTCGGTGGACAGATTAGAAGCTTTCTTT
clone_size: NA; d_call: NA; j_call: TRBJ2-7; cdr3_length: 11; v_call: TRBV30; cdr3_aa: CAWSVQGEQYF; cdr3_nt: TGTGCCTGGAGTGTACAGGGCGAGCAGTACTTC
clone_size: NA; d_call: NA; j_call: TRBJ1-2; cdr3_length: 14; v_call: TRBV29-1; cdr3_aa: CSVGGGGGNYGYTF; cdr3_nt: TGCAGCGTCGGAGGTGGGGGCGGTAACTATGGCTACACCTTC
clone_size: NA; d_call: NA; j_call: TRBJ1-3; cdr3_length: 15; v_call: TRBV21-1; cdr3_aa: CASSQDLHSGNTIYF; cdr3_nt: TGTGCCAGCTCCCAAGATCTCCACTCTGGAAACACCATATATTTT
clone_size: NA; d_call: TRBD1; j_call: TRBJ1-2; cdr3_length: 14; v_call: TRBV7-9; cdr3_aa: CASSLIGQGSGYTF; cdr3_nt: TGTGCCAGCAGCTTAATAGGACAGGGCTCTGGCTACACCTTC
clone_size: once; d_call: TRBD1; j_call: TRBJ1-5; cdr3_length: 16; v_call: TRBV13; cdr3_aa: CASSLEDRVGCEPQHF; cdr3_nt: TGTGCCAGCAGCTTAGAGGACAGGGTAGGGTGTGAGCCCCAGCATTTT
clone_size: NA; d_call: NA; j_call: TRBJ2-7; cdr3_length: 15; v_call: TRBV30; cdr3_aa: CAWSVPGRGDYEQYF; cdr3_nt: TGTGCCTGGAGTGTACCCGGCAGGGGGGACTACGAGCAGTACTTC
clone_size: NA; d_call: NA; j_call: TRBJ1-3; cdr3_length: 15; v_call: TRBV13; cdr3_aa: CASSLNQGVGNTIYF; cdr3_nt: TGTGCCAGCAGCTTAAATCAGGGAGTCGGAAACACCATATATTTT
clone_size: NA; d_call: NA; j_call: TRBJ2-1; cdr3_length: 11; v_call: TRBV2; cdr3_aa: CASIYASGQFF; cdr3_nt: TGTGCCAGCATATACGCGAGCGGGCAGTTCTTC
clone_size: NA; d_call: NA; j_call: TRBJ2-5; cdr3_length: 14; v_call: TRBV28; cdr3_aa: CASSHHRALPTQYF; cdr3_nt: TGTGCCAGCAGCCACCACAGGGCCCTACCGACCCAGTACTTC
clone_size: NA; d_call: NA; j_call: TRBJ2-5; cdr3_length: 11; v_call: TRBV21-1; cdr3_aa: CASTRTETQYF; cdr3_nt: TGTGCCAGCACCCGAACGGAGACCCAGTACTTC
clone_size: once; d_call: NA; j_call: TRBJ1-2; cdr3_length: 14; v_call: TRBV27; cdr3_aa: CASSLGTPQYGYTF; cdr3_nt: TGTGCCAGCAGTTTGGGGACACCGCAGTATGGCTACACCTTC
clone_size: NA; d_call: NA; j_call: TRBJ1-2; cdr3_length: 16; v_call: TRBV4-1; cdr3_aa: CASSLLPGQGSNGYTF; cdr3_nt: TGCGCCAGCAGCCTACTACCGGGACAAGGGAGTAATGGCTACACCTTC
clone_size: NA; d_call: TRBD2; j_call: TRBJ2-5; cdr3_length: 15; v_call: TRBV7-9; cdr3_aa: CASSTGTSWEETQYF; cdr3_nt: TGTGCCAGCAGCACAGGGACTAGCTGGGAAGAGACCCAGTACTTC
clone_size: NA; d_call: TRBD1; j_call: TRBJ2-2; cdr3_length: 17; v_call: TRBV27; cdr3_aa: CASSLVPGQGLAGELFF; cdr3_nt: TGTGCCAGCAGTTTAGTTCCGGGACAGGGGTTAGCCGGGGAGCTGTTTTTT
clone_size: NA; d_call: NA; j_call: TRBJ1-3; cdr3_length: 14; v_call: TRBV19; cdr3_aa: CASSISANGDTIYF; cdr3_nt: TGTGCCAGTAGTATATCTGCCAACGGGGACACCATATATTTT
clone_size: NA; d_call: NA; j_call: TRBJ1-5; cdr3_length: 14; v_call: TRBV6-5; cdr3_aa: CASSYSGANQPQHF; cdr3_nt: TGTGCCAGCAGTTACTCGGGGGCCAATCAGCCCCAGCATTTT
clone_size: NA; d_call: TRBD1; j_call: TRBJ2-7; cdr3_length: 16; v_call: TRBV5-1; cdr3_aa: CASGKTGGSDSYEQYF; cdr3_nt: TGCGCCAGCGGAAAGACAGGGGGCTCAGATTCCTACGAGCAGTACTTC
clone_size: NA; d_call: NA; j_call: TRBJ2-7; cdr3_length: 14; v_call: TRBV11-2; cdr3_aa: CASSPQGLSYEQYF; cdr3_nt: TGTGCCAGCAGCCCCCAGGGGTTATCGTACGAGCAGTACTTC
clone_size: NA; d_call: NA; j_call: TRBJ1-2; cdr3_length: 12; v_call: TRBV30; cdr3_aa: CAWSVGAYGYTF; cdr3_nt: TGTGCCTGGAGTGTTGGGGCGTATGGCTACACCTTC
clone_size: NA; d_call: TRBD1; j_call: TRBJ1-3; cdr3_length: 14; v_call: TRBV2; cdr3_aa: CASRGTGGENTIYF; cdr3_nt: TGTGCCAGCAGGGGGACAGGGGGCGAGAACACCATATATTTT